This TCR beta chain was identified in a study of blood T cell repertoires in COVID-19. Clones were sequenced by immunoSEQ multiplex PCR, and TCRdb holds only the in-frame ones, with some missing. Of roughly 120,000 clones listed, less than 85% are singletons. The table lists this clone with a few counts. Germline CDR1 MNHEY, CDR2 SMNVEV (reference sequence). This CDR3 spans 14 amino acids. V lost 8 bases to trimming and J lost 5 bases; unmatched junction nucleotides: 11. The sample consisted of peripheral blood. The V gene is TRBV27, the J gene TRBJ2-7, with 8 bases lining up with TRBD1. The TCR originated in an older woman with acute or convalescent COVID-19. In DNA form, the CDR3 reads TGTGCCAGCGGACACAGGGGGAGTTCGGACGAGCAGTACTTC. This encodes CASGHRGSSDEQYF.